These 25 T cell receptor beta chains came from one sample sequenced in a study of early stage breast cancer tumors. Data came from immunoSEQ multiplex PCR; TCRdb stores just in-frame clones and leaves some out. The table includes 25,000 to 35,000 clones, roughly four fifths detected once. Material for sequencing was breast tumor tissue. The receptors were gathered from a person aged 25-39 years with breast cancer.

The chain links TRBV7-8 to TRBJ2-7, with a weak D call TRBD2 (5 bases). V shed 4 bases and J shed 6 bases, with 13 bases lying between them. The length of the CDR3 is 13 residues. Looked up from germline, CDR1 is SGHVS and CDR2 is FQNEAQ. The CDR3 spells CASSSRGSGEQYF. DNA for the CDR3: TGTGCCAGCAGCTCCCGGGGTTCGGGCGAGCAGTACTTC. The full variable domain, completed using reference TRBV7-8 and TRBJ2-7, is GAGVSQSPRYKVAKRGQDVALRCDPISGHVSLFWYQQALGQGPEFLTYFQNEAQLDKSGLPSDRFFAERPEGSVSTLKIQRTQQEDSAVYLCASSSRGSGEQYFGPGTRLTVT.

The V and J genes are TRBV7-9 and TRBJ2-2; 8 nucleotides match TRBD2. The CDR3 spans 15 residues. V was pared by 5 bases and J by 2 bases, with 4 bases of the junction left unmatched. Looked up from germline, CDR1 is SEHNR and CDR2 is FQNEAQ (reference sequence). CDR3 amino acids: CASSPSGRNTGELFF. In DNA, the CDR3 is TGTGCCAGCAGCCCCAGCGGGAGAAACACCGGGGAGCTGTTTTTT.

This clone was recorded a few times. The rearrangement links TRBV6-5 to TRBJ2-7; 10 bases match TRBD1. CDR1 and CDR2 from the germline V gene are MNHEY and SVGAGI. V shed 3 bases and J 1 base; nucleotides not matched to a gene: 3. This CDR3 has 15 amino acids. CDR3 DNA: TGTGCCAGCAGTTATCGGGACAGGGGTTCCTACGAGCAGTACTTC. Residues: CASSYRDRGSYEQYF.

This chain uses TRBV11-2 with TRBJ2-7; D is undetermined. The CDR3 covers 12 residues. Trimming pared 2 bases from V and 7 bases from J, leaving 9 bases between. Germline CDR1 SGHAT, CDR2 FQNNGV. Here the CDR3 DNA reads TGTGCCAGCAGCTTAAACTCCTGGGAGCAGTACTTC. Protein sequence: CASSLNSWEQYF.

The CDR3 nucleotides are TGCAGCGCCGATGAGGGGGGAGGGACTGAAGCTTTCTTT. Protein sequence: CSADEGGGTEAFF. The V and J genes are TRBV29-1 and TRBJ1-1, with D possibly TRBD1 on 6 matching bases. Germline V gene data show CDR1 as SQVTM and CDR2 as ANQGSEA. This CDR3 contains 13 residues. Trimming removed 7 bases at V and 5 bases at J, with 17 bases between.

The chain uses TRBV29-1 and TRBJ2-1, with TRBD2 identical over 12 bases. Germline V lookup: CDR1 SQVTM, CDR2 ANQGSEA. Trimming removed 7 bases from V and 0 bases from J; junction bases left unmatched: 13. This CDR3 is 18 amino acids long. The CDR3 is CSAEGSSGRASSYNEQFF. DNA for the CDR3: TGCAGCGCCGAAGGGTCTAGCGGGAGGGCAAGCTCCTACAATGAGCAGTTCTTC.

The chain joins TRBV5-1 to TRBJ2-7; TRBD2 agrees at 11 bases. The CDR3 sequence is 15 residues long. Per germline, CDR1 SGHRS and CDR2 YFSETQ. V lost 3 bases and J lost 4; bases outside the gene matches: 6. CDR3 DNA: TGCGCCAGCAGCTCCCTCACTAGCGGGAGTTACGAGCAGTACTTC. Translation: CASSSLTSGSYEQYF. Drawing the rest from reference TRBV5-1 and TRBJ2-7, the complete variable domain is KAGVTQTPRYLIKTRGQQVTLSCSPISGHRSVSWYQQTPGQGLQFLFEYFSETQRNKGNFPGRFSGRQFSNSRSEMNVSTLELGDSALYLCASSSLTSGSYEQYFGPGTRLTVT.

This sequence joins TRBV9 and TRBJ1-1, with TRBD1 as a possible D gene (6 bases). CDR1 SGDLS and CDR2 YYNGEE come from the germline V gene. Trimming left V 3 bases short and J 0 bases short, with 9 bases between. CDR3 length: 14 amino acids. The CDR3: CASSEGGLNTEAFF. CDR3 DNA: TGTGCCAGCAGCGAAGGGGGGCTGAACACTGAAGCTTTCTTT.

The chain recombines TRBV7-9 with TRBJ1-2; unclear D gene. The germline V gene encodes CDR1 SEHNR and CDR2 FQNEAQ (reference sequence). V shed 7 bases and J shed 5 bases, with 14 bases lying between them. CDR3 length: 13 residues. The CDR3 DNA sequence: TGTGCCAGCAACCCCCAGCTTCTGTATGGCTACACCTTC. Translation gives CASNPQLLYGYTF.

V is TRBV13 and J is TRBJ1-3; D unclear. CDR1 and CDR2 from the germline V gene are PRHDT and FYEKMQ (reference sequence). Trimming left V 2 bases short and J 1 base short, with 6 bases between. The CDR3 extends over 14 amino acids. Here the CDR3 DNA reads TGTGCCAGCAGCTTAACTCTTTCTGGAAACACCATATATTTT. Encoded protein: CASSLTLSGNTIYF.

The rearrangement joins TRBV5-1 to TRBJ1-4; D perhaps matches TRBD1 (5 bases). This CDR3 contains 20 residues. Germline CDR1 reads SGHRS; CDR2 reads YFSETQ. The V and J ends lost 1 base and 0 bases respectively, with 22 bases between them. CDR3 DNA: TGCGCCAGCAGCTTGTTCCCTCTAATTACCAGGGAGTCAACTAATGAAAAACTGTTTTTT. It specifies CASSLFPLITRESTNEKLFF.

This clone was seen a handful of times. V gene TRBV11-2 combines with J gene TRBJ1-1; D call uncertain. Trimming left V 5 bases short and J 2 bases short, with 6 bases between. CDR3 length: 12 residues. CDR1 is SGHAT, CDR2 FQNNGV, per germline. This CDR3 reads CASSRDNTEAFF. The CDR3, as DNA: TGTGCCAGCAGCCGTGACAACACTGAAGCTTTCTTT.

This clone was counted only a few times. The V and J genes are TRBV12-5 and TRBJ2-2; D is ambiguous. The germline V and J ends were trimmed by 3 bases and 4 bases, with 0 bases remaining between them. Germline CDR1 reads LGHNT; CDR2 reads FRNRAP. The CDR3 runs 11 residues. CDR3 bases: TGTGCTAGTGGTTTCACCGGGGAGCTGTTTTTT. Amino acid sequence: CASGFTGELFF.

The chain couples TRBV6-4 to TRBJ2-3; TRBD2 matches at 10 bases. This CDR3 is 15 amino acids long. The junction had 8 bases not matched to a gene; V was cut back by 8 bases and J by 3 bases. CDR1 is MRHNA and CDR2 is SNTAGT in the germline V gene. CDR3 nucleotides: TGTGCCAGCTCTCGGACTAGCGGTGCGACAGATACGCAGTATTTT. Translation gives CASSRTSGATDTQYF.

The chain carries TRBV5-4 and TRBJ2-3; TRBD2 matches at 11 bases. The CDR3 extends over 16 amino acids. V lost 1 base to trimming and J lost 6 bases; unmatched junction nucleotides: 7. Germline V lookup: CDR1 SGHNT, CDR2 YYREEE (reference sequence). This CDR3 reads CASSLLTSGIYDTQYF. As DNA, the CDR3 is TGTGCCAGCAGCTTGTTGACTAGCGGGATTTATGATACGCAGTATTTT.

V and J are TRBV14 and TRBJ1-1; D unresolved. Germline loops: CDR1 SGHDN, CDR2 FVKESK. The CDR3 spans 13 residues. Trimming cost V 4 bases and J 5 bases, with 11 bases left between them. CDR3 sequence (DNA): TGTGCCAGCAGCCGGGTCGTGCGGACTGAAGCTTTCTTT. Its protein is CASSRVVRTEAFF.

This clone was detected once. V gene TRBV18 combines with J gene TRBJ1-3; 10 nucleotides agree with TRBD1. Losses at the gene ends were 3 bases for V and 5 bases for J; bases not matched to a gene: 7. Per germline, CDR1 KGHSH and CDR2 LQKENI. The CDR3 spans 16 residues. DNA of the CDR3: TGTGCCAGCTCACCCCCGACAGGGGGCTTAAGAAACACCATATATTTT. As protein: CASSPPTGGLRNTIYF.

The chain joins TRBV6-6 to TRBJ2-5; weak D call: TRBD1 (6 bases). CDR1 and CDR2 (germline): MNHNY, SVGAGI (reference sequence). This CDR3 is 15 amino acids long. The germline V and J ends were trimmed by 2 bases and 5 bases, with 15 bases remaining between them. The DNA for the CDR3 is TGTGCCAGCAGTTACACTCGGGACACTCCGGAGACCCAGTACTTC. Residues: CASSYTRDTPETQYF.

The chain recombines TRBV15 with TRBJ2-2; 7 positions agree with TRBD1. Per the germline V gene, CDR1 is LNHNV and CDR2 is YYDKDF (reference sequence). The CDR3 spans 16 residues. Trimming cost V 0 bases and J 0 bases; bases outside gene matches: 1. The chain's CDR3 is CATSRDTGANTGELFF. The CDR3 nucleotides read TGTGCCACCAGCAGAGATACAGGGGCGAACACCGGGGAGCTGTTTTTT.

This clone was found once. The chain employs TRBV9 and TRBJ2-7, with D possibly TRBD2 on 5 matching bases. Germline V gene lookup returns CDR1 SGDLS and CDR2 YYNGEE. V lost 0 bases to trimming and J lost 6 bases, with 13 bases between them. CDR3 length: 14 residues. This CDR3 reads CASSVASQAGEQYF. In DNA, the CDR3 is TGTGCCAGCAGCGTAGCTAGTCAGGCGGGCGAGCAGTACTTC.

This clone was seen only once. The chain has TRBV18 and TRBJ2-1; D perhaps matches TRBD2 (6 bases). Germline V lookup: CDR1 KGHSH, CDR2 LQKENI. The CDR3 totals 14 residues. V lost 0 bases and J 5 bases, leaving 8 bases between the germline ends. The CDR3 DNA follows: TGTGCCAGCTCACCACCTAGCGGAAACAATGAGCAGTTCTTC. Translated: CASSPPSGNNEQFF. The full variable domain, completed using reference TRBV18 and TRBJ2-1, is NAGVMQNPRHLVRRRGQEARLRCSPMKGHSHVYWYRQLPEEGLKFMVYLQKENIIDESGMPKERFSAEFPKEGPSILRIQQVVRGDSAAYFCASSPPSGNNEQFFGPGTRLTVL.

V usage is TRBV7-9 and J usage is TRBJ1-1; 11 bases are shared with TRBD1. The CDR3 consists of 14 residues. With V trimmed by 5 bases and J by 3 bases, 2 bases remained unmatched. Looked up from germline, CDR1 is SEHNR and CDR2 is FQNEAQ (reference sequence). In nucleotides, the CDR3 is TGTGCCAGCAGCCAGGGACAGGGGGACACTGAAGCTTTCTTT. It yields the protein CASSQGQGDTEAFF.

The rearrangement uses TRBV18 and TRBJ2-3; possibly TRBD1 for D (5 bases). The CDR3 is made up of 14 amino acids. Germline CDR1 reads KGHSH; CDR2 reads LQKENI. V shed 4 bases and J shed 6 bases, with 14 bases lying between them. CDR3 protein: CASSRGGLMDTQYF. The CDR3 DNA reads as TGTGCCAGCTCACGGGGCGGTCTCATGGATACGCAGTATTTT.

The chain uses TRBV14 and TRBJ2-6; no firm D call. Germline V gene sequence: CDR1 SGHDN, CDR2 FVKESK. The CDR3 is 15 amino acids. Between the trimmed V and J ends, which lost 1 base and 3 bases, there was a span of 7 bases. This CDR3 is CASSQVRYGANVLTF. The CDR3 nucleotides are TGTGCCAGCAGCCAAGTGCGTTATGGGGCCAACGTCCTGACTTTC.

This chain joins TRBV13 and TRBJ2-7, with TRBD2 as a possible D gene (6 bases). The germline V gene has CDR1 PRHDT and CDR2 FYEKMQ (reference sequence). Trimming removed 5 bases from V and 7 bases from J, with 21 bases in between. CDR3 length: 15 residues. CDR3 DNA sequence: TGTGCCAGCAGCCTCCATCCCGACGGAGGAGGGGAGCAGTACTTC. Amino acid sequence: CASSLHPDGGGEQYF.